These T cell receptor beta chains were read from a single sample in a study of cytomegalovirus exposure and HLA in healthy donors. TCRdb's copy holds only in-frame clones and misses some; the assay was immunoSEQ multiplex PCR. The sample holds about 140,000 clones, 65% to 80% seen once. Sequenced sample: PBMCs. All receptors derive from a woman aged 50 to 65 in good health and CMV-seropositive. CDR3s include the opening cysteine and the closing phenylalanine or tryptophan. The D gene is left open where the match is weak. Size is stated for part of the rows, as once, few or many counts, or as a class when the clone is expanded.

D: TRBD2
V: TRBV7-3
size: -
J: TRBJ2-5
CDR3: CASSLGREAGGSTQYF
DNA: TGTGCCAGCAGCTTAGGGAGAGAAGCGGGGGGGTCGACCCAGTACTTC

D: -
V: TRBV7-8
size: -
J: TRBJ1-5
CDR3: CASSLAGQPQHF
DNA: TGTGCCAGCAGCTTAGCGGGCCAGCCCCAGCATTTT

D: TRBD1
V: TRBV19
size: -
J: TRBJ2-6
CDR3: CASIDRAAGANVLTF
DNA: TGTGCCAGTATCGACAGGGCGGCTGGGGCCAACGTCCTGACTTTC

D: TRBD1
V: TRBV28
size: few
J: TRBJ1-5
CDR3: CASSSGGNPQHF
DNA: TGTGCCAGCAGTTCAGGGGGGAATCCCCAGCATTTT

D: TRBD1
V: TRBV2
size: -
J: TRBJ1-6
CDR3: CASSSGDRTPLHF
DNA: TGTGCCAGCAGTAGTGGGGACAGAACACCCCTCCACTTT

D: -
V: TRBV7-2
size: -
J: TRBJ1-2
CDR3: CASSPLGQLTYGYTF
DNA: TGTGCCAGCAGCCCACTAGGGCAGCTCACCTATGGCTACACCTTC

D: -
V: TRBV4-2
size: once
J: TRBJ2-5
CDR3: CASSLGTLEETQYF
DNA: TGTGCCAGCAGCCTTGGGACTCTAGAAGAGACCCAGTACTTC

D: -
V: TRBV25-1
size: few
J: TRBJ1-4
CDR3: CASSDLTGKLFF
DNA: TGTGCCAGCAGTGACCTCACGGGAAAACTGTTTTTT

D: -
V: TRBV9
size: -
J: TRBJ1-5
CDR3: CASSVGAGMYDNQPQHF
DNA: TGTGCCAGCAGCGTAGGTGCAGGGATGTATGACAATCAGCCCCAGCATTTT

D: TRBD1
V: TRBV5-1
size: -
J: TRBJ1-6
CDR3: CASSLAWTGSDSPLHF
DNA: TGCGCCAGCAGCTTGGCATGGACAGGGTCGGATTCACCCCTCCACTTT

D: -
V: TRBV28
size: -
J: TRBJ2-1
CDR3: CASSFSGSREQFF
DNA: TGTGCCAGCAGTTTTTCAGGAAGTCGAGAGCAGTTCTTC

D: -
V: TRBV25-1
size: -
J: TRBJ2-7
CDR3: CASSLGVDEQYF
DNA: TGTGCCAGCAGTTTAGGGGTGGACGAGCAGTACTTC

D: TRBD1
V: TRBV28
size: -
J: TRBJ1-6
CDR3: CASTSGQGGSPLHF
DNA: TGTGCCAGCACCTCGGGACAGGGGGGTTCACCCCTCCACTTT